These T cell receptor beta chains were read from a single sample in a study of shared clonotypes between healthy human individuals. Libraries were prepared by immunoSEQ multiplex PCR; TCRdb keeps only in-frame clonotypes and omits some of them. The sample has over a million clones, roughly 97% seen once; the top ten hold over 1%. Sequencing was done on a sample of naive CD4+ T cells sorted from blood. The receptors here all came from a man aged 25 to 40 in good health. Each CDR3 is given with its conserved first and last residue. D genes are given only for firm matches. The size entry is marked missing in some rows and otherwise reads once, few, many or a size class.

abundance: NA; v_gene: TRBV7-3; d_gene: NA; j_gene: TRBJ1-1; CDR3nt: TGTGCCAGCAGCCCGCTCGCCACGACGGAAGCTTTCTTT; CDR3aa: CASSPLATTEAFF
abundance: NA; v_gene: TRBV28; d_gene: NA; j_gene: TRBJ1-1; CDR3nt: TGTGCCAGCAGTTCCCCATCAGGGGAGGGCACTGAAGCTTTCTTT; CDR3aa: CASSSPSGEGTEAFF
abundance: once; v_gene: TRBV5-4; d_gene: NA; j_gene: TRBJ1-5; CDR3nt: TGTGCCAGCAGCTTGGGGGGCAGGGCAGGGCCGCCCCAGCATTTT; CDR3aa: CASSLGGRAGPPQHF
abundance: NA; v_gene: TRBV18; d_gene: TRBD2; j_gene: TRBJ2-1; CDR3nt: TGTGCCAGCTCACCGCTACTAGCGGGCTCCTACAATGAGCAGTTCTTC; CDR3aa: CASSPLLAGSYNEQFF
abundance: NA; v_gene: TRBV2; d_gene: NA; j_gene: TRBJ2-7; CDR3nt: TGTGCCAGCAGAGCCGAAGCCTCGGCCGAGCAGTACTTC; CDR3aa: CASRAEASAEQYF
abundance: NA; v_gene: TRBV25-1; d_gene: TRBD1; j_gene: TRBJ1-4; CDR3nt: TGTGCCAGCAGTATGACTACAGGGGGCCTTGGGGAAAAACTGTTTTTT; CDR3aa: CASSMTTGGLGEKLFF
abundance: NA; v_gene: TRBV7-2; d_gene: TRBD2; j_gene: TRBJ2-7; CDR3nt: TGTGCCAGCAGCTCGGGACTAGCGGGAGTGATGTACGAGCAGTACTTC; CDR3aa: CASSSGLAGVMYEQYF
abundance: once; v_gene: TRBV19; d_gene: NA; j_gene: TRBJ1-1; CDR3nt: TGTGCCAGTAGGCTACTCGGGGGATCTGAAGCTTTCTTT; CDR3aa: CASRLLGGSEAFF
abundance: NA; v_gene: TRBV18; d_gene: NA; j_gene: TRBJ2-2; CDR3nt: TGTGCCAGCTCACCGGTAGGATGGTTGGGGTTCGCTAACACCGGGGAGCTGTTTTTT; CDR3aa: CASSPVGWLGFANTGELFF
abundance: NA; v_gene: TRBV5-1; d_gene: TRBD1; j_gene: TRBJ2-3; CDR3nt: TGCGCCAGCAGCCGAGGGACAGGGGCTAGCACAGATACGCAGTATTTT; CDR3aa: CASSRGTGASTDTQYF
abundance: NA; v_gene: TRBV7-9; d_gene: NA; j_gene: TRBJ2-1; CDR3nt: TGTGCCAGCAGCCTTCGACGGAGCTCCTACAATGAGCAGTTCTTC; CDR3aa: CASSLRRSSYNEQFF
abundance: NA; v_gene: TRBV7-3; d_gene: NA; j_gene: TRBJ1-2; CDR3nt: TGTGCCAGCAGCACCAGTTTGGGCGGTGGCTACACCTTC; CDR3aa: CASSTSLGGGYTF
abundance: NA; v_gene: TRBV18; d_gene: TRBD1; j_gene: TRBJ2-1; CDR3nt: TGTGCCAGCTCACCGTTGACAGGGGTGAATGAGCAGTTCTTC; CDR3aa: CASSPLTGVNEQFF
abundance: NA; v_gene: TRBV7-9; d_gene: NA; j_gene: TRBJ2-7; CDR3nt: TGTGCCAGCAGCTCCAGCCACGAGCAGTACTTC; CDR3aa: CASSSSHEQYF
abundance: NA; v_gene: TRBV6-6; d_gene: TRBD1; j_gene: TRBJ2-7; CDR3nt: TGTGCCAGCAGTTATCAGACAGGGTGGTTGGACTTC; CDR3aa: CASSYQTGWLDF
abundance: NA; v_gene: TRBV27; d_gene: TRBD1; j_gene: TRBJ1-1; CDR3nt: TGTGCCAGCAGTGCAGACAGGGGGGGGGAAGCTTTCTTT; CDR3aa: CASSADRGGEAFF
abundance: NA; v_gene: TRBV28; d_gene: NA; j_gene: TRBJ1-3; CDR3nt: TGTGCCAGCGCAGGGGCTTACGGAAACACCATATATTTT; CDR3aa: CASAGAYGNTIYF
abundance: NA; v_gene: TRBV2; d_gene: TRBD2; j_gene: TRBJ2-3; CDR3nt: TGTGCCAGCAGTGAAAGGACTAGCCCAAGGGGGGCAGATACGCAGTATTTT; CDR3aa: CASSERTSPRGADTQYF
abundance: NA; v_gene: TRBV19; d_gene: NA; j_gene: TRBJ2-3; CDR3nt: TGTGCCAGTAGAGACCTGCCCAGCACAGATACGCAGTATTTT; CDR3aa: CASRDLPSTDTQYF
abundance: NA; v_gene: TRBV2; d_gene: TRBD1; j_gene: TRBJ1-5; CDR3nt: TGTGCCAGCAGTGTGGCAGGGGGCGCCCATCAGCCCCAGCATTTT; CDR3aa: CASSVAGGAHQPQHF
abundance: NA; v_gene: TRBV28; d_gene: TRBD2; j_gene: TRBJ2-7; CDR3nt: TGTGCCAGCAGCTTAGCGGGAGGCGCCTACGAGCAGTACTTC; CDR3aa: CASSLAGGAYEQYF
abundance: NA; v_gene: TRBV5-6; d_gene: NA; j_gene: TRBJ2-7; CDR3nt: TGTGCCAGCAGCTTGAGGGGGGGCTCCTACGAGCAGTACTTC; CDR3aa: CASSLRGGSYEQYF
abundance: NA; v_gene: TRBV5-4; d_gene: NA; j_gene: TRBJ2-2; CDR3nt: TGTGCCGGAACGGGACCCCGCGGTACCGGGGAGCTGTTTTTT; CDR3aa: CAGTGPRGTGELFF
abundance: NA; v_gene: TRBV7-9; d_gene: NA; j_gene: TRBJ1-2; CDR3nt: TGTGCCAGCAGCCGGGGGGCGGGGTATGGCTACACCTTC; CDR3aa: CASSRGAGYGYTF
abundance: NA; v_gene: TRBV5-1; d_gene: TRBD2; j_gene: TRBJ2-7; CDR3nt: TGCGCCAGCAGCGAAGGACTAGCGGGATACTACGAGCAGTACTTC; CDR3aa: CASSEGLAGYYEQYF
abundance: NA; v_gene: TRBV6-4; d_gene: NA; j_gene: TRBJ2-2; CDR3nt: TGTGCCAGCAGATCACAAACGGCCGGGGGCGGGGAGCTGTTTTTT; CDR3aa: CASRSQTAGGGELFF
abundance: NA; v_gene: TRBV7-3; d_gene: TRBD1; j_gene: TRBJ1-2; CDR3nt: TGTGCCAGCAGCCCCCGACAGGGCGACCTCTATGGCTACACCTTC; CDR3aa: CASSPRQGDLYGYTF
abundance: NA; v_gene: TRBV25-1; d_gene: NA; j_gene: TRBJ2-7; CDR3nt: TGTGCCAGCACGGGGATCTACGAGCAGTACTTC; CDR3aa: CASTGIYEQYF
abundance: NA; v_gene: TRBV29-1; d_gene: NA; j_gene: TRBJ1-1; CDR3nt: TGCAGCGTTGAAGGGTGGGTGAACACTGAAGCTTTCTTT; CDR3aa: CSVEGWVNTEAFF
abundance: NA; v_gene: TRBV11-2; d_gene: TRBD2; j_gene: TRBJ2-3; CDR3nt: TGTGCCAGCAGCAAAAGGACTAGCGGGAGGGAAGCCACAGATACGCAGTATTTT; CDR3aa: CASSKRTSGREATDTQYF
abundance: NA; v_gene: TRBV5-5; d_gene: TRBD1; j_gene: TRBJ1-1; CDR3nt: TGTGCCAGCAGCTACTTCAGACAGGGCGAAGCTTTCTTT; CDR3aa: CASSYFRQGEAFF
abundance: NA; v_gene: TRBV14; d_gene: NA; j_gene: TRBJ2-3; CDR3nt: TGTGCCAGCAGCCGGCAGGGGGGACTTGGGGTTGGTACGCAGTATTTT; CDR3aa: CASSRQGGLGVGTQYF
abundance: NA; v_gene: TRBV6-5; d_gene: NA; j_gene: TRBJ2-7; CDR3nt: TGTGCCAGCAGTAAAGGGGGGCAGGTCGAGCAGTACTTC; CDR3aa: CASSKGGQVEQYF
abundance: NA; v_gene: TRBV10-3; d_gene: NA; j_gene: TRBJ1-1; CDR3nt: TGTGCCATCAGTGAGTCGTACCAGACTGAAGCTTTCTTT; CDR3aa: CAISESYQTEAFF
abundance: NA; v_gene: TRBV20-1; d_gene: NA; j_gene: TRBJ2-1; CDR3nt: TGCAGTGCTAGTACTCACAATGAGCAGTTCTTC; CDR3aa: CSASTHNEQFF
abundance: NA; v_gene: TRBV6-5; d_gene: NA; j_gene: TRBJ2-5; CDR3nt: TGTGCCAGCAGGACTGGGATGTGGGGGACCCAGTACTTC; CDR3aa: CASRTGMWGTQYF
abundance: once; v_gene: TRBV2; d_gene: TRBD2; j_gene: TRBJ2-5; CDR3nt: TGTGCCAGCAGCGCCGGAGGGCGGGGGGAGACCCAGTACTTC; CDR3aa: CASSAGGRGETQYF
abundance: NA; v_gene: TRBV12-2; d_gene: NA; j_gene: TRBJ2-7; CDR3nt: TGTGCAAGTCGCCCACCATCGAACAGGGTGAGCTACGAGCAGTACTTC; CDR3aa: CASRPPSNRVSYEQYF
abundance: NA; v_gene: TRBV10-3; d_gene: TRBD1; j_gene: TRBJ2-3; CDR3nt: TGTGCCATCAGTCCGGGACAGGGCACAGATACGCAGTATTTT; CDR3aa: CAISPGQGTDTQYF
abundance: NA; v_gene: TRBV18; d_gene: TRBD1; j_gene: TRBJ2-1; CDR3nt: TGTGCCAGCTCCCTGACAGGGGGCACCTACAATGAGCAGTTCTTC; CDR3aa: CASSLTGGTYNEQFF
abundance: NA; v_gene: TRBV6-1; d_gene: NA; j_gene: TRBJ1-5; CDR3nt: TGTGCCAGCAGTGAAGGACGGGGGCGTGGCAATCAGCCCCAGCATTTT; CDR3aa: CASSEGRGRGNQPQHF
abundance: NA; v_gene: TRBV10-3; d_gene: TRBD2; j_gene: TRBJ2-1; CDR3nt: TGTGCCATCAGTGTAGCTAGCGGAGCCCGCTCCTACAATGAGCAGTTCTTC; CDR3aa: CAISVASGARSYNEQFF
abundance: NA; v_gene: TRBV7-3; d_gene: NA; j_gene: TRBJ2-5; CDR3nt: TGTGCCAGCAGCCCCCAACCTGCAGGGCAGAGGGAGACCCAGTACTTC; CDR3aa: CASSPQPAGQRETQYF
abundance: NA; v_gene: TRBV6-1; d_gene: NA; j_gene: TRBJ1-2; CDR3nt: TGTGCCAGCAGTGAAGGTCCCACCTCCTATGGCTACACCTTC; CDR3aa: CASSEGPTSYGYTF
abundance: NA; v_gene: TRBV5-4; d_gene: TRBD2; j_gene: TRBJ2-3; CDR3nt: TGTGCCAGCAGCTTTAAAGGACTAGCGGGACCCAAACATACGCAGTATTTT; CDR3aa: CASSFKGLAGPKHTQYF
abundance: NA; v_gene: TRBV6-4; d_gene: NA; j_gene: TRBJ2-1; CDR3nt: TGTGCCAGCAGTCCCCAATGGGGGAATGAGCAGTTCTTC; CDR3aa: CASSPQWGNEQFF
abundance: NA; v_gene: TRBV7-2; d_gene: TRBD2; j_gene: TRBJ2-5; CDR3nt: TGTGCCAGCAGCCGCGGGGGGGGGCTTAGTGAGACCCAGTACTTC; CDR3aa: CASSRGGGLSETQYF
abundance: NA; v_gene: TRBV6-6; d_gene: NA; j_gene: TRBJ1-2; CDR3nt: TGTGCCAGCACCACAAGGGACTCCAACTATGGCTACACCTTC; CDR3aa: CASTTRDSNYGYTF
abundance: NA; v_gene: TRBV18; d_gene: NA; j_gene: TRBJ1-2; CDR3nt: TGTGCCAGCGGGGACGGAGCTAACTATGGCTACACCTTC; CDR3aa: CASGDGANYGYTF
abundance: NA; v_gene: TRBV10-3; d_gene: NA; j_gene: TRBJ2-6; CDR3nt: TGTGCCATCAGTGTTGTGGTTGGGGCCAACGTCCTGACTTTC; CDR3aa: CAISVVVGANVLTF
abundance: NA; v_gene: TRBV7-9; d_gene: TRBD1; j_gene: TRBJ1-2; CDR3nt: TGTGCCAGCACCCAGGGGGCAGAAGGCTACACCTTC; CDR3aa: CASTQGAEGYTF
abundance: once; v_gene: TRBV14; d_gene: NA; j_gene: TRBJ2-7; CDR3nt: TGTGCCAGCAGCCAAGCGTTGGGATACTACGAGCAGTACTTC; CDR3aa: CASSQALGYYEQYF
abundance: NA; v_gene: TRBV11-2; d_gene: NA; j_gene: TRBJ1-4; CDR3nt: TGTGCCAGCAGCCCAGATCGGTCTAATGAAAAACTGTTTTTT; CDR3aa: CASSPDRSNEKLFF